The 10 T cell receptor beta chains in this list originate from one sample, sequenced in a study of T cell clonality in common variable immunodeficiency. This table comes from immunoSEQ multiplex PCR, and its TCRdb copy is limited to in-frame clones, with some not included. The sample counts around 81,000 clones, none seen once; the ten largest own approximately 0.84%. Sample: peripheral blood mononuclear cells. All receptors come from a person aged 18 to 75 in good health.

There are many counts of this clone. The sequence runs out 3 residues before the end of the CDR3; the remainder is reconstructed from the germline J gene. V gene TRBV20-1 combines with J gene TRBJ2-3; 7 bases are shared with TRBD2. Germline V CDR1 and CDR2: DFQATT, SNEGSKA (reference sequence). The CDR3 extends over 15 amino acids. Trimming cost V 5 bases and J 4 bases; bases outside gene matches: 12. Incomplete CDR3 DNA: TGCAGTGCTCTGGGTAGAGCGGGAATGGCAGATACG. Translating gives CSALGRAGMADT. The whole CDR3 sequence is CSALGRAGMADTQYF.

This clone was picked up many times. The CDR3 bases that were read are TGTGCCAGCAGCTTAGTTCAGGCTAACTATGGC. Its protein is CASSLVQANYG. The CDR3 reads in full as CASSLVQANYGYTF. The chain recombines TRBV5-6 with TRBJ1-2; D not certain. The CDR3 end lies 3 residues beyond the end of the read and is filled in from the germline J gene. Trimming cost V 2 bases and J 0 bases, with 8 bases left between them. This CDR3 contains 14 residues. From germline, CDR1 is SGHDT and CDR2 YYEEEE.

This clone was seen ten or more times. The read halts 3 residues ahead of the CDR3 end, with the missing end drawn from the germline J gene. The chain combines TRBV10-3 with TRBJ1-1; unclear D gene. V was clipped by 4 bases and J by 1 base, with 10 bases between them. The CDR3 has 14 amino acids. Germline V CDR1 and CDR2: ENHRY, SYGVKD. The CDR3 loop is CAISVFPENTEAFF. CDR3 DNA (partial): TGTGCCATCAGTGTCTTTCCAGAGAACACTGAA.

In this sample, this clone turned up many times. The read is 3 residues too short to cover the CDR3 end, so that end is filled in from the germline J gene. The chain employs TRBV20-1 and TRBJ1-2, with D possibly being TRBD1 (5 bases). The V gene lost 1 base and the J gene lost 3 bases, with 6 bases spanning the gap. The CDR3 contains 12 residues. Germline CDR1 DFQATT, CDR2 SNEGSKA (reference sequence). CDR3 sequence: CSARGGDYGYTF. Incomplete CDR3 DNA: TGCAGTGCTAGAGGAGGGGACTATGGC.

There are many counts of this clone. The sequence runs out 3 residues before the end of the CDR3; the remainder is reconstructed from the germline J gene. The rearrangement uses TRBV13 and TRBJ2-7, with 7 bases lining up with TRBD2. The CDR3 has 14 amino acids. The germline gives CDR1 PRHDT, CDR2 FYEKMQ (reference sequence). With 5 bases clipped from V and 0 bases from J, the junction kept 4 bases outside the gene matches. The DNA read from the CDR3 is TGTGCCAGCAGCACTTGGGACTACTCCTACGAG. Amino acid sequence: CASSTWDYSYE. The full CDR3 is CASSTWDYSYEQYF.

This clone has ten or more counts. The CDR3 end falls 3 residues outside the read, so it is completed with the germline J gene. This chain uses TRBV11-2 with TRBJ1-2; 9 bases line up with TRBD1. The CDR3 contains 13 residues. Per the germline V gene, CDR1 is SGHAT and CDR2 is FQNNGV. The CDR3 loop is CASRRTGELGYTF. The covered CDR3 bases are TGTGCCAGCAGGCGGACAGGGGAGTTGGGC.

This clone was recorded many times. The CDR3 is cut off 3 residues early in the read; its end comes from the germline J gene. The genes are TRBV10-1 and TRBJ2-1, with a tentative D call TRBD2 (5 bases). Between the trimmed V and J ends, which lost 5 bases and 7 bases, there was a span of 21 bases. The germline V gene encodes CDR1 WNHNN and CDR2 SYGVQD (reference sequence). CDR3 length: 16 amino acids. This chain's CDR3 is CASSQSGLLITNEQFF. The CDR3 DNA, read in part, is TGCGCCAGCAGTCAAAGCGGCCTTCTTATAACTAATGAG.

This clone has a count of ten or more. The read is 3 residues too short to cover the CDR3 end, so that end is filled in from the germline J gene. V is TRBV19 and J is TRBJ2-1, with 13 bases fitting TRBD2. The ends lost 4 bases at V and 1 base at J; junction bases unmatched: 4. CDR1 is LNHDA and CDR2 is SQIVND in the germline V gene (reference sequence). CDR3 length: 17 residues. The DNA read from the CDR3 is TGTGCCAGTAGTAAACTAGCGGGAGGGACTTCCTACAATGAG. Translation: CASSKLAGGTSYNE. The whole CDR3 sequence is CASSKLAGGTSYNEQFF. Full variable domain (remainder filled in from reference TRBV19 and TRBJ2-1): DGGITQSPKYLFRKEGQNVTLSCEQNLNHDAMYWYRQDPGQGLRLIYYSQIVNDFQKGDIAEGYSVSREKKESFPLTVTSAQKNPTAFYLCASSKLAGGTSYNEQFFGPGTRLTVL.

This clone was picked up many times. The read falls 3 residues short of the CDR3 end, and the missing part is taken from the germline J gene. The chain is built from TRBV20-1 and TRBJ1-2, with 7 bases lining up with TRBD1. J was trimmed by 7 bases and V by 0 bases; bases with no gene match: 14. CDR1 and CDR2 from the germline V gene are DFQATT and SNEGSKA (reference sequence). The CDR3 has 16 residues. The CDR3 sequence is CSAREKGAGGDGGYTF. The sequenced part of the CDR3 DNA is TGCAGTGCTAGAGAAAAGGGGGCAGGGGGAGACGGTGGC.

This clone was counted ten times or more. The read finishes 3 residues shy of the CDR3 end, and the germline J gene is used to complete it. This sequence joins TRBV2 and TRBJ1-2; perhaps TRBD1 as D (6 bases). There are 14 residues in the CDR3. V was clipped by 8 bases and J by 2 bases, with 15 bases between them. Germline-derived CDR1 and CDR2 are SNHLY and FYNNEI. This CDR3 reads CASGEEDRNYGYTF. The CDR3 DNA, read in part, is TGTGCCAGCGGCGAGGAGGACAGAAACTATGGC.